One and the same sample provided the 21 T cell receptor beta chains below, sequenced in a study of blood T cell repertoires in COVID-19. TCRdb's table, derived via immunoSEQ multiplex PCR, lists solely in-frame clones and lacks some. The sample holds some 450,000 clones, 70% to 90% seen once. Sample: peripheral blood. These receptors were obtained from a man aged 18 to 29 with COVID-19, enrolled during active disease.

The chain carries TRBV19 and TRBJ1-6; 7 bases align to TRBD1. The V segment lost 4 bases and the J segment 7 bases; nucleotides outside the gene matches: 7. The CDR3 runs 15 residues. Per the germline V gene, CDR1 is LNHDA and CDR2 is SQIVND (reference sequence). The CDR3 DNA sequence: TGTGCCAGTAGTAAGGACAGGAATGGGAATTCACCCCTCCACTTT. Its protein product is CASSKDRNGNSPLHF.

The CDR3 region has the DNA TGTGCCAGCAGCTCGGCCGGCCAGGGGGCAGAGGATCAGCCCCAGCATTTT. Its translation is CASSSAGQGAEDQPQHF. The chain is built from TRBV7-9 and TRBJ1-5; 8 bases fit TRBD1. The CDR3 runs to 17 residues. V lost 4 bases to trimming and J lost 5 bases; unmatched junction nucleotides: 13. Germline V lookup: CDR1 SEHNR, CDR2 FQNEAQ (reference sequence). Full variable domain (missing parts from reference TRBV7-9 and TRBJ1-5): DTGVSQNPRHKITKRGQNVTFRCDPISEHNRLYWYRQTLGQGPEFLTYFQNEAQLEKSRLLSDRFSAERPKGSFSTLEIQRTEQGDSAMYLCASSSAGQGAEDQPQHFGDGTRLSIL.

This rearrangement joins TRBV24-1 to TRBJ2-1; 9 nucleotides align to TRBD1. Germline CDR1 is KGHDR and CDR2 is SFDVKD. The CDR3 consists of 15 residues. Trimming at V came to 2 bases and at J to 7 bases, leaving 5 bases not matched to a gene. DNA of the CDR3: TGTGCCACCAGTGATTCCGGGACAGGGATAAATGAGCAGTTCTTC. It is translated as CATSDSGTGINEQFF.

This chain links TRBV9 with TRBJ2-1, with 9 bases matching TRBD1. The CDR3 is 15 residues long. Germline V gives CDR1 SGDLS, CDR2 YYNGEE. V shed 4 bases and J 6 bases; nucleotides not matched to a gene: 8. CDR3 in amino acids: CASSPPGTGLNEQFF. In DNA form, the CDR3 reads TGTGCCAGCAGCCCCCCGGGGACAGGGCTCAATGAGCAGTTCTTC.

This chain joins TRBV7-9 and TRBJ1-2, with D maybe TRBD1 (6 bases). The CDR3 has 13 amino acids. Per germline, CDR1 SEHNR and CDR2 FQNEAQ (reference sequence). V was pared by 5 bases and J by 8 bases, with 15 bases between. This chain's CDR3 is CASSNPGDYGYTF. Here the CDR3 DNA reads TGTGCCAGCAGCAATCCAGGGGATTACGGCTACACCTTC.

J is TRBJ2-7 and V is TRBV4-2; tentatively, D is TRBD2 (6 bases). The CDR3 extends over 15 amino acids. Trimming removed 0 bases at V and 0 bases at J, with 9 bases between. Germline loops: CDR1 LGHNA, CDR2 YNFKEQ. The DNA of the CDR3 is TGTGCCAGCAGCCAAGAGCGGGGCAGCTCCTACGAGCAGTACTTC. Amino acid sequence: CASSQERGSSYEQYF.

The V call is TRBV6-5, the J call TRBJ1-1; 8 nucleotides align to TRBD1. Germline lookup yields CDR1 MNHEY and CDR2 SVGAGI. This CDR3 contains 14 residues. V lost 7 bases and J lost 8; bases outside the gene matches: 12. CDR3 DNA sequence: TGTGCCAGCAAACCTTCTCAGGGGGCGCTGGAAGCTTTCTTT. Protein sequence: CASKPSQGALEAFF.

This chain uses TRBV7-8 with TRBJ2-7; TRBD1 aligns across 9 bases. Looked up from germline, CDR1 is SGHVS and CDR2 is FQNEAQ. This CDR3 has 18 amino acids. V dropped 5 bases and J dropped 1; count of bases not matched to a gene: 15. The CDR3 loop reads CASSRKGQGELGSYEQYF. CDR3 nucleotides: TGTGCCAGCAGCCGGAAGGGACAGGGAGAATTAGGGTCCTACGAGCAGTACTTC. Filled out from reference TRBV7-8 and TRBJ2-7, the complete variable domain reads GAGVSQSPRYKVAKRGQDVALRCDPISGHVSLFWYQQALGQGPEFLTYFQNEAQLDKSGLPSDRFFAERPEGSVSTLKIQRTQQEDSAVYLCASSRKGQGELGSYEQYFGPGTRLTVT.

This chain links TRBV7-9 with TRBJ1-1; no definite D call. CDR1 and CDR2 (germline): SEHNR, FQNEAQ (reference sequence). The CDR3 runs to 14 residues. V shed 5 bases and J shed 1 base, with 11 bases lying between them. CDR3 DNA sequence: TGTGCCAGCAGCCCCAGAAATTCGAACACTGAAGCTTTCTTT. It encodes CASSPRNSNTEAFF.

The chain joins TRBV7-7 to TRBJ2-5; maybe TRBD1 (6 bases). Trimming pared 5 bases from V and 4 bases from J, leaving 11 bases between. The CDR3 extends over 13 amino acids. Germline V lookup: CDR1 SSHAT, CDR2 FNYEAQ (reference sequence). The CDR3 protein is CASSRTVPETQYF. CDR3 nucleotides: TGTGCCAGCAGCCGGACAGTTCCAGAGACCCAGTACTTC.

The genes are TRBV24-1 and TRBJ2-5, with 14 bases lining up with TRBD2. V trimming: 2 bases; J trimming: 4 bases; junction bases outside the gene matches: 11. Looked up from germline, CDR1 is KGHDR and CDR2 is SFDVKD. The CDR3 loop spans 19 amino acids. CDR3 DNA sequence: TGTGCCACCAGTGATTCGAAGCAACCGGGACTAGCGGGAGCAGAGACCCAGTACTTC. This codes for CATSDSKQPGLAGAETQYF.

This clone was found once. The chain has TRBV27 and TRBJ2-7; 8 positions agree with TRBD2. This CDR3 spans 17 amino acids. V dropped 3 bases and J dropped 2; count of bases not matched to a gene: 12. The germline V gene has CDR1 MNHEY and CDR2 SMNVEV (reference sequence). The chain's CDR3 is CASSLGGGGLSTYEQYF. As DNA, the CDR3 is TGTGCCAGCAGTTTGGGGGGCGGGGGGCTGAGCACCTACGAGCAGTACTTC.

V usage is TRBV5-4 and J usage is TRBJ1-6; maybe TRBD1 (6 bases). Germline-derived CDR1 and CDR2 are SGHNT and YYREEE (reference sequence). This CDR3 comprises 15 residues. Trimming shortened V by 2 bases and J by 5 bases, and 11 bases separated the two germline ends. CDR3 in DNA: TGTGCCAGCAGCTTCGGGGGGCGAAATAATTCACCCCTCCACTTT. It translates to CASSFGGRNNSPLHF. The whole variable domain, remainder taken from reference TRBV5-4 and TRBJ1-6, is ETGVTQSPTHLIKTRGQQVTLRCSSQSGHNTVSWYQQALGQGPQFIFQYYREEENGRGNFPPRFSGLQFPNYSSELNVNALELDDSALYLCASSFGGRNNSPLHFGNGTRLTVT.

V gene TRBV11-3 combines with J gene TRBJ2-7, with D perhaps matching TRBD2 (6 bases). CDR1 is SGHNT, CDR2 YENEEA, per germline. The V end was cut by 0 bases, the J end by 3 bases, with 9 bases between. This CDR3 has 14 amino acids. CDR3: CASSLDRRDYEQYF. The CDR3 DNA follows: TGTGCCAGCAGCTTAGATAGGCGGGACTACGAGCAGTACTTC. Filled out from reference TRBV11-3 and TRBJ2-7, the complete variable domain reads EAGVVQSPRYKIIEKKQPVAFWCNPISGHNTLYWYLQNLGQGPELLIRYENEEAVDDSQLPKDRFSAERLKGVDSTLKIQPAELGDSAVYLCASSLDRRDYEQYFGPGTRLTVT.

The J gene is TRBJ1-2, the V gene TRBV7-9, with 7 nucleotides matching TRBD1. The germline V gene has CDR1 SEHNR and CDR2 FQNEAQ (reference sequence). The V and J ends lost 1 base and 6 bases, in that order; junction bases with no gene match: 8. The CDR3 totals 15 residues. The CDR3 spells CASSLGGGTADGYTF. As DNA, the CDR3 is TGTGCCAGCAGCTTAGGTGGGGGGACAGCCGATGGCTACACCTTC.

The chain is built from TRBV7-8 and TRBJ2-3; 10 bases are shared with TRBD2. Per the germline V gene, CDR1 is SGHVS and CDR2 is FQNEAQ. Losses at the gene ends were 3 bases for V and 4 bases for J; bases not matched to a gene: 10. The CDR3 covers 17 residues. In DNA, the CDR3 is TGTGCCAGCAGCTTTCCTAGCGGGAGAGGTGGTGCAGATACGCAGTATTTT. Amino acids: CASSFPSGRGGADTQYF.

The DNA of the CDR3 is TGTGCCAGTAGAGGACAGTACTATGGCTACACCTTC. As protein: CASRGQYYGYTF. This chain joins TRBV19 and TRBJ1-2; TRBD1 is a possible D gene (6 bases). This CDR3 has 12 residues. V was pared by 6 bases and J by 3 bases, with 8 bases between. Germline V gene sequence: CDR1 LNHDA, CDR2 SQIVND (reference sequence).

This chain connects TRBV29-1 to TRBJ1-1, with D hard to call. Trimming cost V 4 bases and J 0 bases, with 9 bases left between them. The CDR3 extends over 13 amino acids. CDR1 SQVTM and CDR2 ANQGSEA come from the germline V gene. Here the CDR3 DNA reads TGCAGCGTTGTGAGGAGCATGAACACTGAAGCTTTCTTT. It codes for CSVVRSMNTEAFF.

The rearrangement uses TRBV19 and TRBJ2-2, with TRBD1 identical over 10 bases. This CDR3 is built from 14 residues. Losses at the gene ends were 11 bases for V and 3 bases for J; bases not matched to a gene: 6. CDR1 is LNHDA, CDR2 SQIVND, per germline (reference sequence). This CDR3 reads CASRDRGDTGELFF. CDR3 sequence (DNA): TGTGCCTCAAGGGACAGGGGCGACACCGGGGAGCTGTTTTTT.

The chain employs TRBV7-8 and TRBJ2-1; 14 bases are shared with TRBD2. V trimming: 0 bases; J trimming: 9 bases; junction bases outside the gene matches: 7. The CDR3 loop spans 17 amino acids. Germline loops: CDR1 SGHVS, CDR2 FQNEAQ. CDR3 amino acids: CASSLAQGTSGRGEQFF. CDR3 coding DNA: TGTGCCAGCAGCTTAGCGCAGGGGACTAGCGGGAGAGGTGAGCAGTTCTTC.

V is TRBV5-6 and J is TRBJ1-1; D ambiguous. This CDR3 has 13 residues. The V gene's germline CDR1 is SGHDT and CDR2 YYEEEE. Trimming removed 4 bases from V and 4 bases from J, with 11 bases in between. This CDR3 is CASSGHLGTEAFF. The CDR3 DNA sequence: TGTGCCAGCAGCGGCCACCTTGGCACTGAAGCTTTCTTT.